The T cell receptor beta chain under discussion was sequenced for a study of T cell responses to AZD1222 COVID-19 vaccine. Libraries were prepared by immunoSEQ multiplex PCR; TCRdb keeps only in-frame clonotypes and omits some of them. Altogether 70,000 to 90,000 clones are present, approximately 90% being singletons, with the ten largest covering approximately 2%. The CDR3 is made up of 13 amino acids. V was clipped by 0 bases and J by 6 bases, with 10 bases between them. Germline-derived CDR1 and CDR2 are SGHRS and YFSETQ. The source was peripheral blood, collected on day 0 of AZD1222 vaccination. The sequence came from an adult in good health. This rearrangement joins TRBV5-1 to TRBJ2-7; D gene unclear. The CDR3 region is CASSLGSRGEQYF. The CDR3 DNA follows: TGCGCCAGCAGCTTGGGCAGCCGCGGCGAGCAGTACTTC.